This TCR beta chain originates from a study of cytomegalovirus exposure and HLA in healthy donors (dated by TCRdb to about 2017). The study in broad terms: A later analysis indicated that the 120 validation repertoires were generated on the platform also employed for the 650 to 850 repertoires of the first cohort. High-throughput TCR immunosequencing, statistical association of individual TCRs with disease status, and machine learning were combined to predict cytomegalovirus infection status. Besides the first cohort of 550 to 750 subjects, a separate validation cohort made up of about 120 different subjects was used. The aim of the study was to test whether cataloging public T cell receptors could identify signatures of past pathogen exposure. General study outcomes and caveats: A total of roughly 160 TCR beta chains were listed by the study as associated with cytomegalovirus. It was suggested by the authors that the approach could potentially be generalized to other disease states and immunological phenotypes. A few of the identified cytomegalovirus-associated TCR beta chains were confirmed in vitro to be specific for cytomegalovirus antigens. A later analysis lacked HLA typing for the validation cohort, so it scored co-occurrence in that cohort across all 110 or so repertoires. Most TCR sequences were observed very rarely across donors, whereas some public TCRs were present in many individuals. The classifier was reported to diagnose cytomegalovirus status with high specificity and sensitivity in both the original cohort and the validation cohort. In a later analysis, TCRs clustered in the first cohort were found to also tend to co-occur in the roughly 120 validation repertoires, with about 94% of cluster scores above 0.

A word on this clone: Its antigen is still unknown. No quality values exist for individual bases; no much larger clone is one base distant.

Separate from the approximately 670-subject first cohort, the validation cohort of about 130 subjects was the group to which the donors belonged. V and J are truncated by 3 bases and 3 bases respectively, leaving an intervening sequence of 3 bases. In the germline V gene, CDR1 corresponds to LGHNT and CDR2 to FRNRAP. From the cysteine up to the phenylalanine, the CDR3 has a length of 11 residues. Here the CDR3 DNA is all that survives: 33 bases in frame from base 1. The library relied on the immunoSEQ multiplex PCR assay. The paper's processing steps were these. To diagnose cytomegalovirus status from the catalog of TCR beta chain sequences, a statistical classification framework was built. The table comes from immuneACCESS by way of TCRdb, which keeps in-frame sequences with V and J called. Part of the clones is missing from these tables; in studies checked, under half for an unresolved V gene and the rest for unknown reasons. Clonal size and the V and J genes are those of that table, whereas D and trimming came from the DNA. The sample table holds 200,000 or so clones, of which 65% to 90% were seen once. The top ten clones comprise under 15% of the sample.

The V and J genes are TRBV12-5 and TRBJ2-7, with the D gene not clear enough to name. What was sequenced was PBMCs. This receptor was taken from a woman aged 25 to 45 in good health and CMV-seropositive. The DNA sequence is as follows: TGTGCTAGTGGTTTTCTCTACGAGCAGTACTTC. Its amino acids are CASGFLYEQYF.